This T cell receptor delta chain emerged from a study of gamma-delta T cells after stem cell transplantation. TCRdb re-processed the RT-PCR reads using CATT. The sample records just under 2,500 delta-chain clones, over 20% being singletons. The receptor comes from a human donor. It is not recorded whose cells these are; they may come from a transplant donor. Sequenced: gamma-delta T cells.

The CDR3 spells CALGDPTTSCWRTYTDKLIF. CDR3 sequence (DNA): TGTGCTCTTGGGGACCCCACCACTTCCTGTTGGCGGACCTACACCGATAAACTCATCTTT. This chain joins TRDV1 and TRDJ1, with D possibly being TRDD2 (6 bases). CDR1 and CDR2 (germline): TSWWSYY, QGS. The CDR3 spans 20 residues. Trimming shortened V by 3 bases and J by 0 bases, and 26 bases separated the two germline ends.